The 4 T cell receptor beta chains in this list originate from one sample, sequenced in a study of T cell responses to AZD1222 COVID-19 vaccine. Clones were sequenced by immunoSEQ multiplex PCR, and TCRdb holds only the in-frame ones, with some missing. Of under 130,000 clones in the sample, around 80% were seen once. The sample was peripheral blood, taken on day 0 of AZD1222 vaccination. These receptors were taken from an adult in good health.

The genes are TRBV29-1 and TRBJ2-5; weak D call: TRBD2 (6 bases). Germline CDR1 SQVTM, CDR2 ANQGSEA. The CDR3 sequence is 15 residues long. The germline V and J ends were trimmed by 1 base and 0 bases, with 12 bases remaining between them. The DNA for the CDR3 is TGCAGCGTTGAAGGGTTAGCGGACTACCAAGAGACCCAGTACTTC. This sequence encodes CSVEGLADYQETQYF.

This clone was observed a handful of times. The J gene is TRBJ2-7, the V gene TRBV5-1; D perhaps matches TRBD1 (5 bases). The V gene lost 0 bases and the J gene lost 4 bases, with 5 bases spanning the gap. The CDR3 loop spans 12 amino acids. Germline CDR1 reads SGHRS; CDR2 reads YFSETQ. In DNA, the CDR3 is TGCGCCAGCAGCTTGGAGGGGTACGAGCAGTACTTC. It specifies CASSLEGYEQYF.

The CDR3 protein is CASSLTGSSYNSPLHF. In DNA form, the CDR3 reads TGTGCCAGCAGCCTCACAGGGAGCTCCTATAATTCACCCCTCCACTTT. The chain couples TRBV11-3 to TRBJ1-6, with D perhaps matching TRBD1 (6 bases). This CDR3 has 16 residues. With 5 bases removed from V and 0 bases from J, the gap between germline ends came to 11 bases. Germline V CDR1 and CDR2: SGHNT, YENEEA. Full variable domain (outside the CDR3, taken from reference TRBV11-3 and TRBJ1-6): EAGVVQSPRYKIIEKKQPVAFWCNPISGHNTLYWYLQNLGQGPELLIRYENEEAVDDSQLPKDRFSAERLKGVDSTLKIQPAELGDSAVYLCASSLTGSSYNSPLHFGNGTRLTVT.

The chain employs TRBV18 and TRBJ1-3; the D is unclear. Germline CDR1 is KGHSH and CDR2 is LQKENI. The CDR3 has 16 amino acids. V lost 2 bases, J lost 0 bases, and 11 bases lay in between. The CDR3, as DNA: TGTGCCAGCTCACCATGGGATACGAGCTCTGGAAACACCATATATTTT. This codes for CASSPWDTSSGNTIYF.